This T cell receptor beta chain was captured by sequencing in a study of blood T cell repertoires in COVID-19. Clones were read by immunoSEQ multiplex PCR, and TCRdb kept only the in-frame ones, dropping some. The repertoire has around 250,000 clones, approximately 90% of them found once; the top ten carry around 0.87%. V trimming: 4 bases; J trimming: 3 bases; junction bases outside the gene matches: 11. The CDR3 runs 17 residues. Germline V gives CDR1 SGHRS, CDR2 YFSETQ. This clonotype was obtained from a man between 45 and 60 years old who had been exposed to COVID-19. The rearrangement uses TRBV5-1 and TRBJ2-1; 9 bases match TRBD2. Input material: PBMCs or T cells enriched from blood (not recorded which). CDR3 nucleotide sequence: TGCGCCAGCAGCCCCCTAGAGAGCGGGGGGTTCTACAATGAGCAGTTCTTC. Protein: CASSPLESGGFYNEQFF. Full variable domain (outside the CDR3, taken from reference TRBV5-1 and TRBJ2-1): KAGVTQTPRYLIKTRGQQVTLSCSPISGHRSVSWYQQTPGQGLQFLFEYFSETQRNKGNFPGRFSGRQFSNSRSEMNVSTLELGDSALYLCASSPLESGGFYNEQFFGPGTRLTVL.